Presented here are 27 T cell receptor beta chains from one specimen sequenced in a study of STAT5B mutations in CD4+ large granular lymphocyte leukemia. Assay: immunoSEQ multiplex PCR; the TCRdb copy retains only in-frame clones and omits some. Among 20,000 to 25,000 clones, roughly 83% were seen once, and the ten largest hold roughly 0.4%. Sample: CD4+ T cells from blood buffy coats. The source of these receptors is a human donor in good health.

The V and J genes are TRBV9 and TRBJ1-3; D perhaps matches TRBD1 (6 bases). CDR1 and CDR2 from the germline V gene are SGDLS and YYNGEE. Between the trimmed V and J ends, which lost 0 bases and 1 base, there was a span of 14 bases. CDR3 size: 17 residues. As DNA, the CDR3 is TGTGCCAGCAGCGTAGACGCAGGGGATGGATCTGGAAACACCATATATTTT. Translation gives CASSVDAGDGSGNTIYF.

The chain uses TRBV6-6 and TRBJ1-2; 9 bases align to TRBD1. With V trimmed by 6 bases and J by 6 bases, 11 bases remained unmatched. The germline CDR1 and CDR2 sequences are MNHNY and SVGAGI (reference sequence). The CDR3 is 15 amino acids. The CDR3, as DNA: TGTGCCAGCAGGGCTGGGGGACAGGGACTGGATGGCTACACCTTC. Its protein product is CASRAGGQGLDGYTF.

V gene TRBV12-5 combines with J gene TRBJ2-7; D may correspond to TRBD1 or TRBD2 (5 bases each). Between the trimmed V and J ends, which lost 4 bases and 7 bases, there was a span of 14 bases. The CDR3 runs 13 residues. Germline CDR1 is LGHNT and CDR2 is FRNRAP. The CDR3 bases are TGTGCTAGTGGTTCTAGACTACCAGGGGAGCAGTACTTC. Protein product: CASGSRLPGEQYF. Full variable domain (missing parts from reference TRBV12-5 and TRBJ2-7): DARVTQTPRHKVTEMGQEVTMRCQPILGHNTVFWYRQTMMQGLELLAYFRNRAPLDDSGMPKDRFSAEMPDATLATLKIQPSEPRDSAVYFCASGSRLPGEQYFGPGTRLTVT.

The J gene is TRBJ2-2, the V gene TRBV5-1; tentative D call: TRBD1 (6 bases). The V gene's germline CDR1 is SGHRS and CDR2 YFSETQ. There are 16 residues in the CDR3. V lost 5 bases and J lost 1, with 15 bases in between. DNA of the CDR3: TGCGCCAGCAGACGGCCAGGGGCAGGGAACACCGGGGAGCTGTTTTTT. Translation: CASRRPGAGNTGELFF.

The rearrangement uses TRBV7-6 and TRBJ2-1; 9 nucleotides line up with TRBD2. Looked up from germline, CDR1 is SGHVS and CDR2 is FNYEAQ. There are 15 residues in the CDR3. The trim removed 1 base at V and 8 bases at J, leaving 6 bases unmatched. The CDR3 coding sequence is TGTGCCAGCAGCTTAGGGGAGGGCGGGAGGGATGAGCAGTTCTTC. It translates to CASSLGEGGRDEQFF.

This sequence joins TRBV11-3 and TRBJ1-1; D is unclear. Trimming shortened V by 7 bases and J by 1 base, and 13 bases separated the two germline ends. CDR3 length equals 14 residues. CDR1 and CDR2 (germline): SGHNT, YENEEA. Here the CDR3 reads CASKGNFRNTEAFF. The DNA for the CDR3 is TGTGCCAGCAAGGGTAATTTCCGGAACACTGAAGCTTTCTTT. Using reference TRBV11-3 and TRBJ1-1 for the parts outside the CDR3, the full variable domain is EAGVVQSPRYKIIEKKQPVAFWCNPISGHNTLYWYLQNLGQGPELLIRYENEEAVDDSQLPKDRFSAERLKGVDSTLKIQPAELGDSAVYLCASKGNFRNTEAFFGQGTRLTVV.

This chain uses TRBV25-1 with TRBJ1-1, with D perhaps TRBD1 (5 bases). The germline CDR1 and CDR2 sequences are MGHDK and SYGVNS. Trimming pared 7 bases from V and 3 bases from J, leaving 15 bases between. This CDR3 is 14 amino acids long. The CDR3 DNA is TGTGCCAGCACCAGGACGGGGCGGGACACTGAAGCTTTCTTT. Translating gives CASTRTGRDTEAFF.

Of note for this clone: The DNA is left out, because the CDR3 cannot be placed on it with certainty; the CDR3 is given as TCRdb lists it. The chain links TRBV28 to TRBJ1-3. The CDR3 length equals 15 residues, ends included. Germline CDR1 is MDHEN and CDR2 is SYDVKM. The CDR3 region is CASSSSGAEGNTIYF.

V and J are TRBV2 and TRBJ1-5; D not certain. Between the trimmed V and J ends, which lost 1 base and 3 bases, there was a span of 7 bases. This CDR3 has 14 residues. Germline V gene sequence: CDR1 SNHLY, CDR2 FYNNEI. The CDR3 region is CASSEVQDNQPQHF. DNA for the CDR3: TGTGCCAGCAGTGAAGTTCAGGACAATCAGCCCCAGCATTTT.

The genes are TRBV7-9 and TRBJ1-2; tentatively, D is TRBD1 (5 bases). Between the trimmed V and J ends, which lost 5 bases and 6 bases, there was a span of 19 bases. This CDR3 contains 15 residues. The germline V gene encodes CDR1 SEHNR and CDR2 FQNEAQ (reference sequence). CDR3 DNA: TGTGCCAGCAGCCGTCGGATGGGAGGGGCGGATGGCTACACCTTC. Protein product: CASSRRMGGADGYTF.

The CDR3 DNA is TGTGCCAGCAGCCTCCAGAGGGGGGCGGGAGATGGTAGGAATGAGCAGTTCTTC. It encodes CASSLQRGAGDGRNEQFF. The chain has TRBV9 and TRBJ2-1; D might be TRBD2 (7 bases). CDR3 size: 18 residues. Germline V lookup: CDR1 SGDLS, CDR2 YYNGEE. Trimming cost V 4 bases and J 7 bases, with 27 bases left between them.

The chain employs TRBV6-1 and TRBJ2-5; 9 positions agree with TRBD1. This CDR3 has 18 amino acids. V shed 2 bases and J 2 bases; nucleotides not matched to a gene: 12. The germline CDR1 and CDR2 sequences are MNHNS and SASEGT. CDR3 DNA: TGTGCCAGCAGTGAAACTCCGGGACAGGGATGGGGACAAGAGACCCAGTACTTC. Translation: CASSETPGQGWGQETQYF.

The chain combines TRBV19 with TRBJ2-7, with TRBD1 matching over 7 bases. Germline V gives CDR1 LNHDA, CDR2 SQIVND (reference sequence). The V and J ends lost 2 bases and 2 bases, in that order; junction bases with no gene match: 9. This CDR3 comprises 16 residues. CDR3 nucleotide sequence: TGTGCCAGTAGTATAATGCCGGGACAGTATGCCTACGAGCAGTACTTC. The encoded protein is CASSIMPGQYAYEQYF. Supplemented by reference TRBV19 and TRBJ2-7, the full variable domain reads DGGITQSPKYLFRKEGQNVTLSCEQNLNHDAMYWYRQDPGQGLRLIYYSQIVNDFQKGDIAEGYSVSREKKESFPLTVTSAQKNPTAFYLCASSIMPGQYAYEQYFGPGTRLTVT.

The chain employs TRBV30 and TRBJ2-5; the match to TRBD1 covers 7 bases. CDR3 length: 15 amino acids. V gave up 0 bases and J gave up 4 bases; unmatched junction bases: 8. CDR1 and CDR2 (germline): GTSNPN, SVGIG (reference sequence). The CDR3 here is CAWSVGTAFGETQYF. The CDR3 DNA reads TGTGCCTGGAGTGTGGGGACAGCCTTTGGAGAGACCCAGTACTTC.

This sequence joins TRBV7-2 and TRBJ1-5; possibly TRBD1 for D (5 bases). Germline V gene data show CDR1 as SGHTA and CDR2 as FQGNSA. This CDR3 spans 16 amino acids. Deletions cut 0 bases from V and 2 bases from J, with 11 bases between. This CDR3 is CASSLADRGGNQPQHF. CDR3 bases: TGTGCCAGCAGCTTAGCTGACAGAGGGGGCAATCAGCCCCAGCATTTT.

The J gene is TRBJ2-6, the V gene TRBV4-1, with 9 nucleotides matching TRBD1. Trimming at V came to 4 bases and at J to 0 bases, leaving 4 bases not matched to a gene. The CDR3 has 17 amino acids. Germline CDR1 and CDR2: MGHRA and YSYEKL. CDR3 DNA: TGCGCCAGCAGCCGCGGGACAGGGTTCTCTGGGGCCAACGTCCTGACTTTC. This sequence encodes CASSRGTGFSGANVLTF.

The chain uses TRBV7-9 and TRBJ2-2; D is undetermined. This CDR3 has 15 amino acids. Germline V gives CDR1 SEHNR, CDR2 FQNEAQ (reference sequence). The ends were cut back, 1 base at V and 0 bases at J, with 6 bases in the middle. The CDR3 loop is CASSLGVANTGELFF. The CDR3 DNA follows: TGTGCCAGCAGCTTAGGGGTGGCGAACACCGGGGAGCTGTTTTTT.

CDR3 sequence reads: CASSGALAGDNEQFF. CDR3 DNA sequence: TGTGCCAGCAGTGGTGCACTAGCGGGAGACAATGAGCAGTTCTTC. The rearrangement joins TRBV25-1 to TRBJ2-1; 11 bases agree with TRBD2. Germline V CDR1 and CDR2: MGHDK, SYGVNS. The CDR3 spans 15 residues. The ends lost 4 bases at V and 5 bases at J; junction bases unmatched: 4.

The chain combines TRBV5-5 with TRBJ2-5; TRBD2 might be the D (6 bases). This CDR3 is built from 14 residues. CDR1 is SGHKS, CDR2 YYEKEE, per germline (reference sequence). Between the trimmed V and J ends, which lost 4 bases and 5 bases, there was a span of 15 bases. The CDR3 is CASSLPSSAETQYF. For the CDR3, the DNA is TGTGCCAGCAGCCTCCCCTCTAGCGCGGAGACCCAGTACTTC.

J is TRBJ1-1 and V is TRBV27; D remains unclear. The CDR3 runs 13 residues. Deletions cut 3 bases from V and 2 bases from J, with 7 bases between. The V gene's germline CDR1 is MNHEY and CDR2 SMNVEV (reference sequence). Here the CDR3 reads CASSFIGNTEAFF. The CDR3, as DNA: TGTGCCAGCAGTTTTATCGGAAACACTGAAGCTTTCTTT.

The genes are TRBV19 and TRBJ1-3; TRBD1 aligns across 9 bases. V lost 6 bases, J lost 2 bases, and 2 bases stayed unmatched. CDR3 length: 14 residues. CDR1 and CDR2 from the germline V gene are LNHDA and SQIVND (reference sequence). The CDR3 protein is CASRQGATGNTIYF. In DNA form, the CDR3 reads TGTGCCAGTAGACAGGGGGCAACTGGAAACACCATATATTTT.

The sample holds one count of this clone. The chain carries TRBV30 and TRBJ1-6; maybe TRBD1 (6 bases). The CDR3 loop spans 14 amino acids. The germline gives CDR1 GTSNPN, CDR2 SVGIG (reference sequence). V was pared by 4 bases and J by 5 bases, with 12 bases between. The DNA of the CDR3 is TGTGCCTGGAACAGGGAGTGGGATAATTCACCCCTCCACTTT. Protein sequence: CAWNREWDNSPLHF.

The J gene is TRBJ2-2, the V gene TRBV5-6; maybe TRBD1 (6 bases). Germline CDR1 reads SGHDT; CDR2 reads YYEEEE. The CDR3 consists of 15 residues. The germline V and J ends were trimmed by 4 bases and 3 bases, with 13 bases remaining between them. The CDR3 nucleotides read TGTGCCAGCAGCCCCCGGACAGTTGACACCGGGGAGCTGTTTTTT. As protein: CASSPRTVDTGELFF.

The chain carries TRBV6-4 and TRBJ2-7, with 10 bases aligning to TRBD1. With 0 bases clipped from V and 1 base from J, the junction kept 0 bases outside the gene matches. There are 15 residues in the CDR3. CDR1 is MRHNA, CDR2 SNTAGT, per germline. The chain's CDR3 is CASSDSGQGSYEQYF. The CDR3 bases are TGTGCCAGCAGTGACTCGGGACAGGGGTCCTACGAGCAGTACTTC.

The chain links TRBV19 to TRBJ1-1, with D uncertain. Trimming shortened V by 5 bases and J by 4 bases, and 11 bases separated the two germline ends. Germline-derived CDR1 and CDR2 are LNHDA and SQIVND (reference sequence). The CDR3 loop spans 13 amino acids. In DNA, the CDR3 is TGTGCCAGTAGTGCCGCCATCATCACTGAAGCTTTCTTT. Its translation is CASSAAIITEAFF. Supplemented by reference TRBV19 and TRBJ1-1, the full variable domain reads DGGITQSPKYLFRKEGQNVTLSCEQNLNHDAMYWYRQDPGQGLRLIYYSQIVNDFQKGDIAEGYSVSREKKESFPLTVTSAQKNPTAFYLCASSAAIITEAFFGQGTRLTVV.

V gene TRBV11-2 combines with J gene TRBJ2-7, with D perhaps matching TRBD1 (6 bases). Trimming took off 5 bases at V and 4 bases at J, with 9 bases between the two ends. Germline values: CDR1 SGHAT, CDR2 FQNNGV. The CDR3 extends over 12 amino acids. The CDR3 region is CASSPGVYEQYF. The CDR3 DNA follows: TGTGCCAGCAGCCCAGGGGTATACGAGCAGTACTTC.

The rearrangement uses TRBV7-9 and TRBJ2-5, with D hard to call. Gene TRBJ2-7 matches the end of the DNA better, so the J call may be wrong. Germline V gives CDR1 SEHNR, CDR2 FQNEAQ (reference sequence). The CDR3 has 16 residues. CDR3 loop: CASSLENAGISAEQYF. The CDR3 nucleotides are TGTGCCAGCAGCTTAGAAAATGCAGGAATATCTGCCGAGCAGTACTTC.